This record concerns one T cell receptor (beta chain) sequence. The sample originates from a study of shared clonotypes between healthy human individuals. Assay: immunoSEQ multiplex PCR; the TCRdb copy retains only in-frame clones and omits some. The sample comprises approximately 740,000 clones, around 93% of which are singletons, and 24% rests with the top ten. Trimming removed 4 bases from V and 8 bases from J, with 12 bases in between. The CDR3 sequence is 13 residues long. Per germline, CDR1 MNHEY and CDR2 SMNVEV (reference sequence). Terminally differentiated effector memory CD45RA+ cells were left out of the naive CD8 fraction, which was CD45RO-negative and positively selected for CCR7.

This receptor was obtained from a man aged 25 to 40 in good health. The sequencing sample was made of naive CD8+ T cells sorted from blood. The chain links TRBV27 to TRBJ2-1, with D uncertain. CDR3 in amino acids: CASSWTVWDEQFF. The CDR3 coding sequence is TGTGCCAGCAGTTGGACGGTTTGGGATGAGCAGTTCTTC.